A selection of T cell receptor beta chains follows, all from one sample in a study of siplizumab effects on memory and regulatory T cells. Produced via immunoSEQ multiplex PCR; TCRdb's table is partial and in-frame only. The data show about 110,000 clones, about 92% seen once. Sequencing was done on a sample of Tregs sorted from blood. The receptor set was obtained from a human donor in good health. Each CDR3 is given with its conserved first and last residue. The order of the fields is D gene, J gene, clone size, V gene, CDR3 DNA, CDR3 protein. A D gene is named only where the DNA matches it firmly. Some rows have no size entry. The others give once, few or many, or a class for an expanded clone.

>TRBD1|TRBJ2-7|NA|TRBV7-3
TGTGCCAGCAGCCGTTGGACAGGTCCCTACGAGCAGTACTTC
CASSRWTGPYEQYF
>NA|TRBJ1-2|NA|TRBV9
TGTGCCAGCAGCGTATCCGGGTCCGGCTACACCTTC
CASSVSGSGYTF
>TRBD1|TRBJ1-2|NA|TRBV7-8
TGTGCCAGCAGCTCATTACAGGGGGCGTATGGCTACACCTTC
CASSSLQGAYGYTF
>NA|TRBJ2-7|NA|TRBV18
TGTGCCAGCTCACGAGATGCTGGATCCTACGAGCAGTACTTC
CASSRDAGSYEQYF
>TRBD1|TRBJ1-6|NA|TRBV2
TGTGCCAGCACCGGGGACAGCTCCTATAATTCACCCCTCCACTTT
CASTGDSSYNSPLHF
>NA|TRBJ1-5|NA|TRBV4-1
TGCGCCAGCAGTCCGAGGCCCGGTGAGGTGGGCAATCAGCCCCAGCATTTT
CASSPRPGEVGNQPQHF
>NA|TRBJ1-4|NA|TRBV19
TGTGCCAGTAGTGAGGCCGGCCCTAATCAAAAACTGTTTTTT
CASSEAGPNQKLFF
>NA|TRBJ1-2|once|TRBV29-1
TGCAGCGCCCGGGACTCCGCTAACTATGGCTACACCTTC
CSARDSANYGYTF
>NA|TRBJ2-1|NA|TRBV28
TGTGCCAGCATGGGGAGCTCTAGACTAAATGAGCAGTTCTTC
CASMGSSRLNEQFF
>NA|TRBJ1-2|NA|TRBV6-6
TGTGCCAGCAGCCAATACGGACATTGGAACTATGGCTACACCTTC
CASSQYGHWNYGYTF
>NA|TRBJ2-7|NA|TRBV5-6
TGTGCCAGCAGCTTGCCCGCCAGCCCCGTCTACGAGCAGTACTTC
CASSLPASPVYEQYF
>NA|TRBJ2-3|once|TRBV18
TGTGCCAGCTCACCACTAGCGGTTGAAACAGATACGCAGTATTTT
CASSPLAVETDTQYF
>NA|TRBJ2-2|few|TRBV18
TGTGCCAGCTCACCACGCTCGGCCACCGGGGAGCTGTTTTTT
CASSPRSATGELFF
>NA|TRBJ1-5|NA|TRBV6-5
TGTGCCAGCAGAGGACTGCACAATCAGCCCCAGCATTTT
CASRGLHNQPQHF
>NA|TRBJ2-1|NA|TRBV20-1
TGCAGTGCTAGAGGGTGGAATGAGCAGTTCTTC
CSARGWNEQFF
>NA|TRBJ1-5|NA|TRBV18
TGTGCCAGCTCACCGCCCGGGAATCAGCCCCAGCATTTT
CASSPPGNQPQHF
>TRBD1|TRBJ2-2|few|TRBV6-6
TGTGCCAGCAGATGGACAGGGGGGTGGGAGCTGTTTTTT
CASRWTGGWELFF
>NA|TRBJ2-5|NA|TRBV18
TGTGCCAGCTCACAGGGACCCCTCCAAGAGACCCAGTACTTC
CASSQGPLQETQYF
>TRBD2|TRBJ2-4|once|TRBV5-1
TGCGCCAGCAGCCAAGGCCCCACTAGCGGGGGGGCCAAAAACATTCAGTACTTC
CASSQGPTSGGAKNIQYF
>NA|TRBJ2-3|NA|TRBV5-1
TGCGCCAGCAGGCCGAGCACAGATACGCAGTATTTT
CASRPSTDTQYF
>TRBD1|TRBJ1-2|NA|TRBV27
TGTGCCAGCAGTTTATCGATCAGGGCAGGGGGGAACTATGGCTACACCTTC
CASSLSIRAGGNYGYTF
>NA|TRBJ1-6|NA|TRBV2
TGTGCCAGCAGTGCCGGGGGAAGGGGAAATTCACCCCTCCACTTT
CASSAGGRGNSPLHF
>NA|TRBJ2-3|NA|TRBV7-3
TGTGCCAGCAGCTTAAAAGATACGCAGTATTTT
CASSLKDTQYF
>NA|TRBJ1-2|NA|TRBV6-1
TGTGCCAGCAGTGAATTAGGGGTAAACTATGGCTACACCTTC
CASSELGVNYGYTF
>NA|TRBJ1-5|NA|TRBV28
TGTGCCAGTGACGGCCTCAATCAGCCCCAGCATTTT
CASDGLNQPQHF
>NA|TRBJ2-5|NA|TRBV4-1
TGCGCCAGCAGCCAATACACACAGGGTCGGCGGGGGGAGACCCAGTACTTC
CASSQYTQGRRGETQYF
>TRBD1|TRBJ2-3|NA|TRBV18
TGTGCCAGCTCACCACCCCGGGACAGTTCTATGTTGCGGCCGGAATATACGCAGTATTTT
CASSPPRDSSMLRPEYTQYF
>NA|TRBJ2-4|NA|TRBV28
TGTGCCAGCAACGCTAGAGAAAACATTCAGTACTTC
CASNARENIQYF
>TRBD1|TRBJ1-2|few|TRBV11-2
TGTGCCAGCAGCTTTATGGACAGGCTCTATGGCTACACCTTC
CASSFMDRLYGYTF